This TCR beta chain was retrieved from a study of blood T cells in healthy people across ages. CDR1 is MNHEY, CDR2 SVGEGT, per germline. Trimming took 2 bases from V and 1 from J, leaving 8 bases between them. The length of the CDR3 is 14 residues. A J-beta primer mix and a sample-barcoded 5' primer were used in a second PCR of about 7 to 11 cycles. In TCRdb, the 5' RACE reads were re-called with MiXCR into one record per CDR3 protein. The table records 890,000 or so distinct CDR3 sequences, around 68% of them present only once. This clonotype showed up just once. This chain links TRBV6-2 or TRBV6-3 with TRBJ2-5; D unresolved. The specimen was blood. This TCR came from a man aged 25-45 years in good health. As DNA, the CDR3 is TGTGCCAGCAGTTACGAGCAGAGCCAAGAGACCCAGTACTTC. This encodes CASSYEQSQETQYF.